Each of the 10 T cell receptor beta chains below was sequenced from the same sample in a study of blood T cell repertoires in COVID-19 (dated by TCRdb to about 2020). The library came from the immunoSEQ multiplex PCR assay. Drawn from immuneACCESS, this table holds only the in-frame rearrangements with V and J called that TCRdb kept. Clones are partly lost; checked studies trace under half to an unresolved V gene and leave the rest unexplained. This sample has some 200,000 clones in its table, and under 90% of those were observed once. The ten largest make up about 6% of the sample. The sequenced sample consisted of peripheral blood. These receptors were taken from a man older than 75 with acute or convalescent COVID-19.

The V call is TRBV3-1 (or the pseudogene TRBV3-2), the J call TRBJ2-3; 11 bases align to TRBD2. Per germline, CDR1 LGHDT and CDR2 YNNKEL (reference sequence). The CDR3 length is 17 residues. The junction had 12 bases not matched to a gene; V was cut back by 6 bases and J by 4 bases. The CDR3: CASSLYLSGRVADTQYF. Written as DNA, the CDR3 is TGTGCCAGCAGTCTGTATCTTAGCGGGAGGGTGGCAGATACGCAGTATTTT.

The chain recombines TRBV3-1 (or the pseudogene TRBV3-2) with TRBJ2-1, with no clear D. Germline assignment: CDR1 LGHDT and CDR2 YNNKEL (reference sequence). V was clipped by 1 base and J by 6 bases, with 10 bases between them. The CDR3 has 14 residues. The CDR3 loop is CASSQGSVINEQFF. The CDR3 DNA reads TGTGCCAGCAGCCAAGGCTCGGTGATCAATGAGCAGTTCTTC.

This chain joins TRBV6-6 and TRBJ2-5; 7 nucleotides line up with TRBD1. V was pared by 6 bases and J by 4 bases, with 14 bases of the junction left unmatched. Germline V gene sequence: CDR1 MNHNY, CDR2 SVGAGI (reference sequence). The CDR3 contains 16 residues. The DNA of the CDR3 is TGTGCCAGCAGCCACATGTGGGAATCAGGGGGAGAGACCCAGTACTTC. Encoded protein: CASSHMWESGGETQYF.

The rearrangement uses TRBV18 and TRBJ1-1; a weak D match, TRBD1 (5 bases). Trimming stripped 6 bases from V and 4 bases from J, with 9 bases between. Germline values: CDR1 KGHSH, CDR2 LQKENI. This CDR3 spans 12 amino acids. As DNA, the CDR3 is TGTGCCAGCTCTGACAGCCTCACTGAAGCTTTCTTT. This encodes CASSDSLTEAFF.

The chain recombines TRBV27 with TRBJ2-3, with 8 bases lining up with TRBD1. CDR3 length: 15 residues. J gave up 0 bases and V 8 bases, and 7 bases lay outside the gene matches. The germline gives CDR1 MNHEY, CDR2 SMNVEV (reference sequence). This CDR3 is CASRRTGLSTDTQYF. In DNA, the CDR3 is TGTGCCAGCCGCCGGACAGGGCTTAGCACAGATACGCAGTATTTT.

V usage is TRBV7-2 and J usage is TRBJ1-5, with unresolved D. This CDR3 has 17 amino acids. Trimming stripped 1 base from V and 9 bases from J, with 22 bases between. Germline-derived CDR1 and CDR2 are SGHTA and FQGNSA. CDR3: CASSLGGPSTSFGPQHF. For the CDR3, the DNA is TGTGCCAGCAGCTTAGGAGGGCCCAGTACTTCCTTCGGGCCCCAGCATTTT.

The gene calls are TRBV9 and TRBJ1-2; D is perhaps TRBD1 (5 bases). V was cut by 4 bases and J by 2 bases, with 9 bases left in between. The CDR3 sequence is 13 residues long. Germline CDR1 is SGDLS and CDR2 is YYNGEE. This CDR3 reads CASSPGGNYGYTF. The DNA of the CDR3 is TGTGCCAGCAGCCCCGGGGGAAACTATGGCTACACCTTC.

Only one count was recorded for this clone. The chain uses TRBV3-1 (or the pseudogene TRBV3-2) and TRBJ2-1; TRBD1 matches 12 bases. The CDR3 contains 15 residues. Germline-derived CDR1 and CDR2 are LGHDT and YNNKEL (reference sequence). The junction had 9 bases not matched to a gene; V was cut back by 6 bases and J by 9 bases. The CDR3 region has the DNA TGTGCCAGCAGTGTACCCGGGACAGGGGGCGGTGAGCAGTTCTTC. This codes for CASSVPGTGGGEQFF.

The chain couples TRBV6-5 to TRBJ1-4, with 7 bases lining up with TRBD1. This CDR3 is 14 amino acids long. Germline CDR1 reads MNHEY; CDR2 reads SVGAGI. V gave up 6 bases and J gave up 3 bases; unmatched junction bases: 4. CDR3 loop: CASSRGLANEKLFF. The CDR3, as DNA: TGTGCCAGCAGCAGGGGGTTGGCTAATGAAAAACTGTTTTTT.

The CDR3 region has the DNA TGTGCCAGCAGCACGGATAGGGGCCCCCATCAGCCCCAGCATTTT. It translates to CASSTDRGPHQPQHF. V is TRBV6-6 and J is TRBJ1-5; a weak D match, TRBD1 (5 bases). The CDR3 has 15 amino acids. V lost 6 bases, J lost 5 bases, and 17 bases lay in between. Germline CDR1 is MNHNY and CDR2 is SVGAGI (reference sequence).